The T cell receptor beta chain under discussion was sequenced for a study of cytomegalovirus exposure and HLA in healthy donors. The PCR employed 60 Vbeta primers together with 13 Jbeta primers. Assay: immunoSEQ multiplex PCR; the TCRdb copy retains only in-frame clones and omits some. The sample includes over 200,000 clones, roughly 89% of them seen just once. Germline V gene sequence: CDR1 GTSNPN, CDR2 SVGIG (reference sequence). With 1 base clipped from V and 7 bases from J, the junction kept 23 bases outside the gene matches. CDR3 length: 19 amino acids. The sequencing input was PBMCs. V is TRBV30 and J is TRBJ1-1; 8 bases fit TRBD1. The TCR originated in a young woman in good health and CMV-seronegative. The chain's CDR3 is CAWSATTLGRGQKAGEAFF. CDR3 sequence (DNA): TGTGCCTGGAGTGCCACAACTTTGGGCAGGGGGCAAAAAGCTGGTGAAGCTTTCTTT.